One and the same sample provided the 10 T cell receptor beta chains below, sequenced in a study of cytomegalovirus exposure and HLA in healthy donors (dated 2017 in TCRdb). Library generation was performed with the immunoSEQ multiplex PCR assay. The multiplex PCR relied on a mix of 60 forward primers for TCR Vbeta segments and 13 reverse primers for TCR Jbeta segments. TCRdb took over this immuneACCESS table, retaining in-frame rearrangements with V and J assigned. Such tables are incomplete; in checked studies, under half of the missing clones stem from an unresolved V gene, and the remainder is unexplained. The sample table records roughly 130,000 clones; 50% to 80% of these occur just once. The top ten clonotypes cover about 8.1% of the sample. The source material was PBMCs. All receptors derive from a woman aged 40 to 55 in good health and CMV-seropositive.

This clone was picked up a small number of times. The rearrangement uses TRBV5-1 and TRBJ1-1, with 7 bases that match TRBD1. CDR1 SGHRS and CDR2 YFSETQ come from the germline V gene. The CDR3 totals 14 residues. Trimming cost V 0 bases and J 5 bases; bases outside gene matches: 4. The CDR3: CASSLEGAGTEAFF. DNA of the CDR3: TGCGCCAGCAGCTTGGAGGGGGCGGGTACTGAAGCTTTCTTT. Full variable domain (outside the CDR3, taken from reference TRBV5-1 and TRBJ1-1): KAGVTQTPRYLIKTRGQQVTLSCSPISGHRSVSWYQQTPGQGLQFLFEYFSETQRNKGNFPGRFSGRQFSNSRSEMNVSTLELGDSALYLCASSLEGAGTEAFFGQGTRLTVV.

The chain joins TRBV5-6 to TRBJ2-7; 9 nucleotides align to TRBD1. This CDR3 has 15 amino acids. In germline, CDR1 is SGHDT, CDR2 YYEEEE. Trimming cost V 9 bases and J 0 bases; bases outside gene matches: 10. The chain's CDR3 is CATTRQGEGSYEQYF. The CDR3 DNA reads as TGTGCCACGACGAGACAGGGGGAGGGCTCCTACGAGCAGTACTTC.

There are a few counts of this clone. The chain joins TRBV5-1 to TRBJ1-2; TRBD1 might be the D (5 bases). Between the trimmed V and J ends, which lost 0 bases and 2 bases, there was a span of 8 bases. The CDR3 has 14 residues. The germline CDR1 and CDR2 sequences are SGHRS and YFSETQ. CDR3 amino acids: CASSLVSGNYGYTF. As DNA, the CDR3 is TGCGCCAGCAGCTTGGTTTCAGGGAACTATGGCTACACCTTC.

The chain joins TRBV5-1 to TRBJ2-3; D is perhaps TRBD1 (5 bases). Trimming pared 1 base from V and 3 bases from J, leaving 9 bases between. The CDR3 is made up of 14 amino acids. Germline loops: CDR1 SGHRS, CDR2 YFSETQ. For the CDR3, the DNA is TGCGCCAGCAGCTTGCAGGGTGGGACAGATACGCAGTATTTT. Its protein is CASSLQGGTDTQYF.

The CDR3 bases are TGTGCCAGCAGCCCCCCGTGGGGGGGTAAGGATACGCAGTATTTT. This gives the protein CASSPPWGGKDTQYF. This chain connects TRBV9 to TRBJ2-3; TRBD2 matches 7 bases. Looked up from germline, CDR1 is SGDLS and CDR2 is YYNGEE. J gave up 6 bases and V 4 bases, and 11 bases lay outside the gene matches. This CDR3 spans 15 amino acids.

This clone was picked up a small number of times. The gene calls are TRBV10-2 and TRBJ2-5, with 9 positions matching TRBD1. The J call is in doubt because the DNA end fits TRBJ2-7 better. The germline gives CDR1 WSHSY, CDR2 SAAADI. The CDR3 length is 15 residues. Here the CDR3 reads CASSDLGTGSYEQYF. CDR3 DNA: TGCGCCAGCAGTGACCTCGGGACAGGGAGCTACGAGCAGTACTTC.

The chain links TRBV7-9 to TRBJ2-7, with 7 nucleotides matching TRBD2. CDR3 size: 15 residues. The germline V gene encodes CDR1 SEHNR and CDR2 FQNEAQ (reference sequence). V was pared by 8 bases and J by 6 bases, with 16 bases of the junction left unmatched. The CDR3 spells CASSFSGEGRGEQYF. DNA of the CDR3: TGTGCCAGCTCCTTTTCCGGGGAGGGCCGTGGCGAGCAGTACTTC.

The V gene is TRBV10-1, the J gene TRBJ2-7; TRBD1 agrees at 8 bases. This CDR3 has 15 residues. Germline V gene sequence: CDR1 WNHNN, CDR2 SYGVQD (reference sequence). J lost 1 base, V lost 0 bases, and 2 bases had no gene match. CDR3 residues: CASSESGTGSYEQYF. The CDR3 coding sequence is TGCGCCAGCAGTGAGTCTGGGACAGGATCCTACGAGCAGTACTTC.

In this sample, this clone turned up a few times. This chain uses TRBV15 with TRBJ2-3; D might be TRBD2 (6 bases). V lost 8 bases and J 2 bases, leaving 17 bases between the germline ends. Germline CDR1 reads LNHNV; CDR2 reads YYDKDF (reference sequence). The CDR3 is 15 amino acids. The CDR3 sequence is CATLAPGLNTDTQYF. CDR3 nucleotide sequence: TGTGCCACCCTGGCCCCGGGACTGAACACAGATACGCAGTATTTT.

The gene calls are TRBV6-1 and TRBJ2-7, with D uncertain. Germline V CDR1 and CDR2: MNHNS, SASEGT. CDR3 size: 11 residues. The V gene lost 4 bases and the J gene lost 3 bases, with 4 bases spanning the gap. As DNA, the CDR3 is TGTGCCAGCAGTGGTTACTACGAGCAGTACTTC. It codes for CASSGYYEQYF.